Listed below are T cell receptor beta chains from one sample, sequenced in a study of post-analysis software for immune sequencing data. TCRdb itself ran the PCR reads through MiXCR, one entry per CDR3 protein. The sample has about 820,000 distinct CDR3 sequences, 53% seen once. Input material: blood. The receptors stem from a girl between 5 and 17 years old with multiple sclerosis. Each CDR3 is given with its conserved first and last residue. The D gene is left open where the match is weak. Clone size appears in some rows only: once, few, many, or a class for an expanded clone.

>few|TRBV29-1|NA|TRBJ2-1
CSVEDLGSEYNEQFF
TGCAGCGTTGAAGATCTGGGGTCAGAGTACAATGAGCAGTTCTTC
>NA|TRBV29-1|NA|TRBJ2-7
CSVEPLSSYEQYF
TGCAGCGTTGAGCCCCTAAGCTCCTACGAGCAGTACTTC
>NA|TRBV9|NA|TRBJ2-3
CASSLTGSASTDTQYF
TGTGCCAGCAGCCTAACAGGCAGTGCCTCCACAGATACGCAGTATTTT
>NA|TRBV5-1|TRBD2|TRBJ2-1
CASSLAVLTSGYNEQFF
TGCGCCAGCAGCTTGGCCGTTCTCACTAGCGGGTACAATGAGCAGTTCTTC
>NA|TRBV5-6|TRBD1|TRBJ2-1
CASSSGQGAREQFF
TGTGCCAGCAGCTCGGGACAGGGGGCCAGGGAGCAGTTCTTC
>NA|TRBV4-1|NA|TRBJ1-2
CASSQAFTLRYGYTF
TGCGCCAGCAGCCAAGCCTTCACCTTGCGGTATGGCTACACCTTC
>NA|TRBV6-1|TRBD1|TRBJ2-7
CASTRPGGKLSYEQYF
TGTGCCAGCACCCGGCCAGGGGGCAAACTCTCCTACGAGCAGTACTTC
>NA|TRBV29-1|NA|TRBJ2-5
CSLLETGQETQYF
TGCAGCCTATTAGAGACAGGCCAAGAGACCCAGTACTTC
>NA|TRBV5-1|NA|TRBJ2-7
CASSLALVVTDDYEQYF
TGCGCCAGCAGCTTGGCCCTAGTGGTTACGGACGACTACGAGCAGTACTTC
>NA|TRBV15|NA|TRBJ2-1
CATTLLGENEQFF
TGTGCCACCACCTTACTTGGGGAGAATGAGCAGTTCTTC
>NA|TRBV10-3|TRBD1|TRBJ2-7
CAISRDRGYEQYF
TGTGCCATCAGTAGGGACAGGGGGTACGAGCAGTACTTC
>NA|TRBV20-1|TRBD2|TRBJ2-7
CSASLAGGRTYEQYF
TGCAGTGCTAGCCTAGCGGGGGGCCGCACCTACGAGCAGTACTTC
>NA|TRBV6-1|NA|TRBJ1-5
CASRALGQLPNQPQHF
TGTGCCAGCAGGGCCCTGGGGCAGTTGCCCAATCAGCCCCAGCATTTT
>NA|TRBV29-1|TRBD1|TRBJ1-1
CSVGTGLGAEAFF
TGCAGCGTCGGGACAGGGTTAGGCGCTGAAGCTTTCTTT
>NA|TRBV6-5|NA|TRBJ2-4
CASSRTVAVGQYF
TGTGCCAGCAGTAGAACGGTGGCGGTGGGTCAGTACTTC
>NA|TRBV7-9|NA|TRBJ1-2
CASSLGLRGQPHTF
TGTGCCAGCAGCTTAGGGCTAAGGGGCCAACCCCACACCTTC
>NA|TRBV6-6|TRBD1|TRBJ2-5
CASRPPGQGRETQYF
TGTGCCAGCAGACCTCCGGGACAGGGCCGGGAGACCCAGTACTTC
>NA|TRBV25-1|NA|TRBJ2-3
CASSPSWPSTDTQYF
TGTGCCAGCAGCCCATCCTGGCCTAGCACAGATACGCAGTATTTT
>NA|TRBV10-3|NA|TRBJ2-7
CATNLEQYF
TGTGCCACCAATCTCGAGCAGTACTTC
>NA|TRBV5-1|NA|TRBJ1-4
CASSGTGLTNEKLFF
TGCGCCAGCAGCGGTACAGGATTGACTAATGAAAAACTGTTTTTT
>NA|TRBV7-9|NA|TRBJ2-1
CASSLGAAAAHNEQFF
TGTGCCAGCAGCCTAGGAGCGGCCGCAGCTCACAATGAGCAGTTCTTC
>few|TRBV29-1|NA|TRBJ2-7
CSVLIGGSYDQYF
TGCAGCGTCCTCATAGGGGGTTCCTACGACCAGTACTTC
>NA|TRBV5-1|NA|TRBJ1-2
CASSLYTGGDGYTF
TGCGCCAGCAGCTTGTACACCGGGGGCGATGGCTACACCTTC
>NA|TRBV2|TRBD1|TRBJ2-6
CATDRVSGANVLTF
TGTGCCACCGACAGGGTATCTGGGGCCAACGTCCTGACTTTC
>NA|TRBV10-3|NA|TRBJ2-4
CAISESGLWGTIQYF
TGTGCCATCAGTGAGTCCGGGCTCTGGGGAACCATTCAGTACTTC
>NA|TRBV12-3/TRBV12-4|NA|TRBJ2-7
CASSLDTTDFYEQYF
TGTGCCAGCAGTTTAGATACGACGGACTTCTACGAGCAGTACTTC